Listed below are T cell receptor beta chains from one sample, sequenced in a study of CD8 T cells in ankylosing spondylitis. Via MiXCR, TCRdb re-called the 5' RACE reads, giving one row per CDR3 protein. Among about 800,000 distinct CDR3 sequences, 10% to 15% were seen once, and the ten largest hold 0.51%. The material sequenced was blood, either unsorted or a sorted T cell fraction (not recorded which). The origin of the receptors is a male donor with ankylosing spondylitis. The CDR3 runs from the conserved cysteine through the conserved F or W. D genes are given only for firm matches. Clone sizes are given selectively: once, few, many, or a class where the clone is expanded.

>NA|TRBJ1-1|NA|TRBV18
TGTGCCAGCTCACCACGGACGGACGAAGCTTTCTTT
CASSPRTDEAFF
>few|TRBJ2-7|NA|TRBV20-1
TGCAGTGCTAGAGATTCGAAGGGCCCCTCCTACGAGCAGTACTTC
CSARDSKGPSYEQYF
>few|TRBJ2-7|NA|TRBV18
TGTGCCAGCTCACCAAGGACGGACGTGGACACCTACGAGCAGTACTTC
CASSPRTDVDTYEQYF
>NA|TRBJ2-7|TRBD1|TRBV6-1
TGTGCCAGCAGCCCCCGGGACAGGCCGTTTCGGGGCGAGCAGTACTTC
CASSPRDRPFRGEQYF
>few|TRBJ2-7|NA|TRBV5-1
TGCGCCAGCAGCATGGGACTGGAGGGTCCCGAGCAGTACTTC
CASSMGLEGPEQYF
>many|TRBJ2-7|NA|TRBV4-2
TGTGCCAGCAGCCAACGGGACTTGTCCTACGAGCAGTACTTC
CASSQRDLSYEQYF
>NA|TRBJ2-3|TRBD2|TRBV20-1
TGCAGTGCCGACTCGGGAGGGACCACAGATACGCAGTATTTT
CSADSGGTTDTQYF
>NA|TRBJ2-3|NA|TRBV5-1
TGCGCCAGCAGCTTCCAACCGGCTGATACGCAGTATTTT
CASSFQPADTQYF
>NA|TRBJ2-7|NA|TRBV14
TGTGCCAGCAGCCTATATACAGGGTTCGACGAGCAGTACTTC
CASSLYTGFDEQYF
>many|TRBJ1-2|TRBD1|TRBV4-3
TGCGCCAGCAGCCAAGGACAGGGACGCTATGGCTACACCTTC
CASSQGQGRYGYTF
>NA|TRBJ1-1|NA|TRBV20-1
TGCAGTGCTAGAGGTATTTTCAGGAACACTGAAGCTTTCTTT
CSARGIFRNTEAFF
>few|TRBJ1-2|NA|TRBV7-9
TGTGCCAGCAGTCGGGGGGACGACGCGGGCTACACCTTC
CASSRGDDAGYTF
>NA|TRBJ1-4|NA|TRBV7-2
TGTGCCAGCAGCCCCGTCCGACAGACGGATGAAAAACTGTTTTTT
CASSPVRQTDEKLFF
>few|TRBJ2-3|TRBD2|TRBV20-1
TGCAGTGCTAGCGCGCCGGGGGGGCGGGTAGATACGCAGTATTTT
CSASAPGGRVDTQYF
>few|TRBJ2-3|TRBD2|TRBV5-4
TGTGCCAGCAGCTCCAGCGGGGGGGGGACAGATACGCAGTATTTT
CASSSSGGGTDTQYF
>NA|TRBJ2-2|NA|TRBV27
TGTGCCAGCAGCCCCTATGTCCCAATCCCCGGGGAGCTGTTTTTT
CASSPYVPIPGELFF
>NA|TRBJ2-5|NA|TRBV12-2
TGTGCAAGTCGCTTAGCTAGCGGGATAAAGACCCAGTACTTC
CASRLASGIKTQYF
>few|TRBJ2-2|NA|TRBV28
TGTGCCAGCAGTCCTCAGGGGCCCTACACCGGGGAGCTGTTTTTT
CASSPQGPYTGELFF
>NA|TRBJ1-1|TRBD1|TRBV6-5
TGTGCCAGCAGTTACGCAGGGACAGCCCCTGAAGCTTTCTTT
CASSYAGTAPEAFF
>many|TRBJ2-2|NA|TRBV6-5
TGTGCCAGCAGTTCCGGCCTGTCCGGGGAGCTGTTTTTT
CASSSGLSGELFF
>few|TRBJ2-6|NA|TRBV6-1
TGTGCCAGCGGGCCTATCTCTGGGGCCAACGTCCTGACTTTC
CASGPISGANVLTF
>few|TRBJ2-7|NA|TRBV20-1
TGCAGTGCTGGAGACGCCACAGTCAGCTCCTACGAGCAGTACTTC
CSAGDATVSSYEQYF
>few|TRBJ2-7|TRBD1|TRBV4-1
TGCGCCAGCAGCCAGCCGGGACAGGGGAAAAACGAGCAGTACTTC
CASSQPGQGKNEQYF
>NA|TRBJ2-7|NA|TRBV12-3/TRBV12-4
TGTGCCAGCAGCAGCCAGGACTCAATCTACGGGCAGAACTTC
CASSSQDSIYGQNF